This is a list of T cell receptor beta chains from one sample in a study of blood T cell repertoires in COVID-19. Repertoires were generated with immunoSEQ multiplex PCR, while TCRdb's copy carries only in-frame clones and drops some. The table includes approximately 46,000 clones, around 78% detected once. The sequenced material came from peripheral blood. All receptors come from a human donor in a cohort sampled during active COVID-19. Both conserved end residues are part of each CDR3. Fields, in order: J gene, D gene, clone size, V gene, CDR3 protein, CDR3 DNA. A D gene is named only where the DNA matches it firmly. Size tells how often a clone was seen (once, few, many) or the class of an expanded clone, and some rows leave it out.

TRBJ2-7 | NA | NA | TRBV7-9 | CASSREGKQYF | TGTGCCAGCAGCCGAGAGGGAAAGCAGTACTTC
TRBJ2-3 | TRBD1 | NA | TRBV24-1 | CATSLAGTGLDTQYF | TGTGCCACCAGTCTTGCCGGGACAGGCCTAGATACGCAGTATTTT
TRBJ1-2 | NA | NA | TRBV19 | CASSIGVTNYGYTF | TGTGCCAGTAGTATAGGCGTCACCAACTATGGCTACACCTTC
TRBJ1-2 | TRBD1 | NA | TRBV4-1 | CASSPPSGTGSGYTF | TGCGCCAGCAGCCCTCCATCCGGGACAGGGAGCGGCTACACCTTC
TRBJ1-5 | NA | NA | TRBV3-1/TRBV3-2 | CASSQDWSGGQPQHF | TGTGCCAGCAGCCAAGATTGGTCGGGGGGGCAGCCCCAGCATTTT
TRBJ2-5 | NA | NA | TRBV4-1 | CASSQVLDSQETQYF | TGCGCCAGCAGCCAAGTTTTGGACAGTCAAGAGACCCAGTACTTC
TRBJ1-1 | NA | few | TRBV6-5 | CASRRPGTQAFF | TGTGCCAGCAGACGACCCGGGACACAAGCTTTCTTT
TRBJ2-1 | NA | NA | TRBV19 | CASSIGGGGQNNEQFF | TGTGCCAGTAGTATAGGGGGCGGGGGCCAAAACAATGAGCAGTTCTTC
TRBJ2-1 | TRBD2 | NA | TRBV6-4 | CASSDAAAGEYNEQFF | TGTGCCAGCAGTGACGCCGCCGCGGGGGAGTACAATGAGCAGTTCTTC
TRBJ1-2 | TRBD1 | NA | TRBV5-4 | CASSPGSSGGTYGYTF | TGTGCCAGCAGCCCGGGTTCGTCAGGGGGAACCTATGGCTACACCTTC
TRBJ2-6 | NA | NA | TRBV5-1 | CASSSQGPGANVLTF | TGCGCCAGCAGCTCCCAGGGGCCTGGGGCCAACGTCCTGACTTTC
TRBJ2-6 | NA | NA | TRBV7-2 | CASGSSGANVLTF | TGTGCCAGCGGGAGCTCTGGGGCCAACGTCCTGACTTTC
TRBJ1-5 | NA | few | TRBV18 | CASSTGTPTSNQPQHF | TGTGCCAGCTCAACTGGGACACCCACTAGCAATCAGCCCCAGCATTTT
TRBJ2-6 | TRBD1 | few | TRBV5-5 | CASRDRGPSGANVLTF | TGTGCCAGCCGCGACAGGGGTCCTTCTGGGGCCAACGTCCTGACTTTC
TRBJ2-7 | NA | NA | TRBV10-3 | CAISGEQASYEQYF | TGTGCCATCAGTGGTGAGCAGGCCTCCTACGAGCAGTACTTC
TRBJ1-6 | NA | few | TRBV7-2 | CASSLYGKVHSPLHF | TGTGCCAGCAGCTTATACGGGAAGGTCCATTCACCCCTCCACTTT
TRBJ1-6 | NA | NA | TRBV4-1 | CASSQDPPTVSYNSPLHF | TGCGCCAGCAGCCAAGACCCTCCGACAGTCTCCTATAATTCACCCCTCCACTTT
TRBJ2-3 | TRBD2 | NA | TRBV6-2/TRBV6-3 | CASSYHPGLAGGPSTDTQYF | TGTGCCAGCAGTTACCATCCGGGACTAGCGGGGGGGCCTAGCACAGATACGCAGTATTTT
TRBJ1-4 | TRBD1 | NA | TRBV9 | CASSPGTGFEKLFF | TGTGCCAGCAGTCCGGGGACAGGGTTCGAAAAACTGTTTTTT
TRBJ1-1 | NA | NA | TRBV11-2 | CASSLLFSGNTEAFF | TGTGCCAGCAGCTTACTGTTCTCGGGGAACACTGAAGCTTTCTTT
TRBJ1-2 | NA | NA | TRBV12-3/TRBV12-4 | CASRSGLDGYTF | TGTGCCAGCAGATCGGGACTGGATGGCTACACCTTC
TRBJ1-2 | NA | NA | TRBV6-1 | CASSDRALNYGYTF | TGTGCCAGCAGTGACAGGGCCCTTAACTATGGCTACACCTTC
TRBJ1-1 | NA | NA | TRBV6-1 | CASSEYVSAYTEAFF | TGTGCCAGCAGTGAATACGTTAGTGCATACACTGAAGCTTTCTTT
TRBJ2-7 | TRBD1 | NA | TRBV27 | CASSILGQGTYEQYF | TGTGCCAGCAGCATCCTGGGACAGGGCACCTACGAGCAGTACTTC
TRBJ2-7 | NA | NA | TRBV5-6 | CASSLSRVWSSYEQYF | TGTGCCAGCAGCTTGTCCAGGGTTTGGAGCTCCTACGAGCAGTACTTC
TRBJ1-1 | NA | NA | TRBV12-3/TRBV12-4 | CASSSGHNTEAFF | TGTGCCAGCAGTTCCGGACATAACACTGAAGCTTTCTTT
TRBJ1-6 | TRBD1 | NA | TRBV28 | CASRPTGGNSPLHF | TGTGCCAGCAGACCAACAGGGGGCAACTCACCCCTCCACTTT
TRBJ1-2 | NA | NA | TRBV28 | CASRANTGLANYGYTF | TGTGCCAGCAGAGCTAACACAGGGCTTGCTAACTATGGCTACACCTTC
TRBJ1-4 | NA | NA | TRBV7-2 | CASSLNSRGTNEKLFF | TGTGCCAGCAGCTTAAACTCCAGGGGCACTAATGAAAAACTGTTTTTT
TRBJ2-7 | TRBD1 | NA | TRBV19 | CASSIGQGTYEQYF | TGTGCCAGTAGTATAGGACAGGGGACCTACGAGCAGTACTTC
TRBJ1-3 | NA | NA | TRBV7-2 | CASSPISSGNTIYF | TGTGCCAGCAGCCCTATTAGCTCTGGAAACACCATATATTTT
TRBJ1-2 | TRBD1 | NA | TRBV19 | CASSETGGYGYTF | TGTGCCAGCAGTGAGACAGGGGGCTATGGCTACACCTTC
TRBJ1-1 | NA | NA | TRBV19 | CASSDFWQPNTEAFF | TGTGCCAGTAGTGACTTTTGGCAGCCGAACACTGAAGCTTTCTTT
TRBJ2-3 | NA | NA | TRBV7-2 | CASSLGRGRLVDTQYF | TGTGCCAGCAGCTTAGGACGGGGGAGGCTAGTAGATACGCAGTATTTT
TRBJ2-7 | TRBD1 | NA | TRBV6-2/TRBV6-3 | CASSYRGTGTDEQYF | TGTGCCAGCAGTTACCGCGGGACAGGGACAGACGAGCAGTACTTC
TRBJ2-2 | NA | once | TRBV11-3 | CASSWPGELFF | TGTGCCAGCAGCTGGCCCGGGGAGCTGTTTTTT
TRBJ2-7 | TRBD1 | NA | TRBV7-9 | CASSLRSRQGGSYEQYF | TGTGCCAGCAGCTTACGATCTCGACAGGGGGGCTCCTACGAGCAGTACTTC
TRBJ2-2 | TRBD1 | NA | TRBV9 | CASRAGGTGELFF | TGTGCCAGCAGAGCAGGGGGTACCGGGGAGCTGTTTTTT
TRBJ2-3 | TRBD1 | NA | TRBV19 | CASSIGWGTETDTQYF | TGTGCCAGTAGTATAGGTTGGGGGACAGAAACAGATACGCAGTATTTT
TRBJ1-4 | TRBD1 | NA | TRBV6-6 | CASRDFGTALEKLFF | TGTGCCAGCAGAGACTTCGGGACAGCCCTTGAAAAACTGTTTTTT
TRBJ2-6 | NA | NA | TRBV6-2/TRBV6-3 | CASRPQSAGANVLTF | TGTGCCAGCAGGCCTCAGTCCGCCGGGGCCAACGTCCTGACTTTC
TRBJ2-4 | NA | NA | TRBV5-5 | CASSLNRDKNIQYF | TGTGCCAGCAGCTTGAACCGGGATAAAAACATTCAGTACTTC
TRBJ1-2 | NA | NA | TRBV5-1 | CASRVEGFYGYTF | TGCGCCAGCCGCGTAGAGGGATTCTATGGCTACACCTTC
TRBJ2-5 | NA | NA | TRBV6-6 | CASRLSGQETQYF | TGTGCCAGCAGACTAAGCGGGCAAGAGACCCAGTACTTC
TRBJ2-3 | NA | NA | TRBV3-1/TRBV3-2 | CASSQDWRVGDTQYF | TGTGCCAGCAGCCAAGATTGGCGGGTTGGAGATACGCAGTATTTT
TRBJ1-1 | NA | once | TRBV7-9 | CASSLKIPGHQNTEAFF | TGTGCCAGCAGCTTAAAGATCCCGGGACACCAGAACACTGAAGCTTTCTTT
TRBJ1-5 | TRBD1 | NA | TRBV7-9 | CASSLDRGASGNQPQHF | TGTGCCAGCAGCCTAGACAGGGGGGCTAGTGGCAATCAGCCCCAGCATTTT
TRBJ2-5 | TRBD1 | NA | TRBV19 | CASSMDRGETQYF | TGTGCCAGTAGTATGGACAGGGGAGAGACCCAGTACTTC
TRBJ1-3 | NA | NA | TRBV7-2 | CASSLVATPGNTIYF | TGTGCCAGCAGCTTAGTGGCAACCCCCGGAAACACCATATATTTT
TRBJ1-2 | NA | NA | TRBV19 | CASSLLDRNYGYTF | TGTGCCAGTAGTCTATTGGACAGAAACTATGGCTACACCTTC
TRBJ2-2 | TRBD2 | NA | TRBV2 | CASSERGGAHTGELFF | TGTGCCAGCAGTGAGCGCGGGGGGGCACACACCGGGGAGCTGTTTTTT
TRBJ2-7 | NA | NA | TRBV19 | CASSIGQPDEQYF | TGTGCCAGTAGTATCGGACAGCCCGACGAGCAGTACTTC
TRBJ1-2 | TRBD1 | NA | TRBV24-1 | CATAARTGGDGYTF | TGTGCCACCGCGGCCAGGACAGGGGGGGATGGCTACACCTTC
TRBJ1-2 | TRBD1 | NA | TRBV2 | CASSGTGDGYTF | TGTGCCAGCAGCGGGACAGGGGATGGCTACACCTTC
TRBJ2-7 | TRBD2 | NA | TRBV5-1 | CASSPTGTRGDQQYF | TGCGCCAGCAGCCCAACCGGGACTAGGGGGGACCAGCAGTACTTC